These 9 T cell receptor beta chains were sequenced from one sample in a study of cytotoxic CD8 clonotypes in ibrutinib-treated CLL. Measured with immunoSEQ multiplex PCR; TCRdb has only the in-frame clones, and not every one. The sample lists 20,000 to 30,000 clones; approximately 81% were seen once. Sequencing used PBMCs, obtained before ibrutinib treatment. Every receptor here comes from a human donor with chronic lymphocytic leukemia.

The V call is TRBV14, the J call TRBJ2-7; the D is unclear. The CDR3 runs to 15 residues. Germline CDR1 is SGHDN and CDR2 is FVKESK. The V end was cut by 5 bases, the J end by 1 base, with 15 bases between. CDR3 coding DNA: TGTGCCAGCAGCACTCGTCCCAGATTATCCTACGAGCAGTACTTC. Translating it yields CASSTRPRLSYEQYF.

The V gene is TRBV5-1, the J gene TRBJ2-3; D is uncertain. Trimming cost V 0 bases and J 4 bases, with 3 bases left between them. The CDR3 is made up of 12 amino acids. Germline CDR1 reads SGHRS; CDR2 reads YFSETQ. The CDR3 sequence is CASSLAADTQYF. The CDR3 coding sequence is TGCGCCAGCAGCTTGGCCGCAGATACGCAGTATTTT.

The CDR3, as DNA: TGTGCCAGCAGCCCCGGGGCTTACGAGCAGTACTTC. Its translation: CASSPGAYEQYF. The V and J genes are TRBV7-9 and TRBJ2-7; TRBD1 or TRBD2 may be the D gene (5 bases each). The V end was cut by 5 bases, the J end by 4 bases, with 9 bases between. Germline CDR1 is SEHNR and CDR2 is FQNEAQ (reference sequence). The CDR3 covers 12 residues.

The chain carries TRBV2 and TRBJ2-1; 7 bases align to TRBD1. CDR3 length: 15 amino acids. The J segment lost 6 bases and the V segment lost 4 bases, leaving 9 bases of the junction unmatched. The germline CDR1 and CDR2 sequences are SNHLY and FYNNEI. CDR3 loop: CASSVGRGKINEQFF. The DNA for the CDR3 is TGTGCCAGCAGTGTCGGCAGGGGGAAGATCAATGAGCAGTTCTTC.

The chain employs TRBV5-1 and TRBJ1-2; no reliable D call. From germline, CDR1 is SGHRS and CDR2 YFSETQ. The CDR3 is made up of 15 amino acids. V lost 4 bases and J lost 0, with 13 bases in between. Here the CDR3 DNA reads TGCGCCAGCAGCGGTGACTTAAGAGCTAACTATGGCTACACCTTC. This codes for CASSGDLRANYGYTF.

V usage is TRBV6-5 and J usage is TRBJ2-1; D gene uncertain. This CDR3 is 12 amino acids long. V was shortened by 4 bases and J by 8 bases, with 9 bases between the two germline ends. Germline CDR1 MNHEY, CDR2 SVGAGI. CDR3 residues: CASSSNGDEQFF. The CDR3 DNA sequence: TGTGCCAGCAGTTCAAACGGCGATGAGCAGTTCTTC.

CDR3 DNA sequence: TGTGCCAGCAGCGTACCGGGGAGATACAATGAGCAGTTCTTC. Its protein is CASSVPGRYNEQFF. The chain employs TRBV9 and TRBJ2-1, with a tentative D call TRBD2 (5 bases). Trimming cost V 1 base and J 4 bases, with 9 bases left between them. Germline CDR1 SGDLS, CDR2 YYNGEE. The CDR3 has 14 amino acids.

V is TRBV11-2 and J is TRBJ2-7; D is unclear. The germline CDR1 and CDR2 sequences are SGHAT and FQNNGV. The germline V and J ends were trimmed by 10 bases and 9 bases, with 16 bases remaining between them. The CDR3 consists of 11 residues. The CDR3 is CATQDGPRQYF. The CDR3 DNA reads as TGTGCCACCCAGGACGGGCCCCGGCAGTACTTC.

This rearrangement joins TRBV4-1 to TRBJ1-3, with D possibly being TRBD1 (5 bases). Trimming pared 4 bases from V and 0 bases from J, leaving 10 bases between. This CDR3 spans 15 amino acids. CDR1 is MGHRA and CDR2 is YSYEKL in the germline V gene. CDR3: CASSLDSSSGNTIYF. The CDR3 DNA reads TGCGCCAGCAGCCTTGACAGCAGCTCTGGAAACACCATATATTTT.